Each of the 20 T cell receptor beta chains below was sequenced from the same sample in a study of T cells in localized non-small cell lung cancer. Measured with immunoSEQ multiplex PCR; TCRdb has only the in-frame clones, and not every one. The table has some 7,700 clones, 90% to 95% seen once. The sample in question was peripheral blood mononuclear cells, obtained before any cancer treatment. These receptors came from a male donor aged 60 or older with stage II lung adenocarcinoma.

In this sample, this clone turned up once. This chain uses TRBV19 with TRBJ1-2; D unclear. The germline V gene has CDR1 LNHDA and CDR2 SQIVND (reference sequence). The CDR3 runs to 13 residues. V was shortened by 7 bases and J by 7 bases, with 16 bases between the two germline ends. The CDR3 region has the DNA TGTGCCAGTAATTACGACCCCCTGGGTGGCTACACCTTC. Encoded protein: CASNYDPLGGYTF. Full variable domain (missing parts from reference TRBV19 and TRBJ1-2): DGGITQSPKYLFRKEGQNVTLSCEQNLNHDAMYWYRQDPGQGLRLIYYSQIVNDFQKGDIAEGYSVSREKKESFPLTVTSAQKNPTAFYLCASNYDPLGGYTFGSGTRLTVV.

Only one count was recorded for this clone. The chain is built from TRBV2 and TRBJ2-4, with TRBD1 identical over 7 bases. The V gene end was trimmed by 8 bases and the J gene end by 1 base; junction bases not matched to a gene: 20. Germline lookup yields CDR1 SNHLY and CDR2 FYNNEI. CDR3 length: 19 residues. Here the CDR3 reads CASSLRLTGQLPAKNIQYF. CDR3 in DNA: TGTGCCAGCTCCCTTAGACTAACGGGACAGCTACCGGCCAAAAACATTCAGTACTTC. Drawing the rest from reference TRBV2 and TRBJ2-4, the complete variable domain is EPEVTQTPSHQVTQMGQEVILRCVPISNHLYFYWYRQILGQKVEFLVSFYNNEISEKSEIFDDQFSVERPDGSNFTLKIRSTKLEDSAMYFCASSLRLTGQLPAKNIQYFGAGTRLSVL.

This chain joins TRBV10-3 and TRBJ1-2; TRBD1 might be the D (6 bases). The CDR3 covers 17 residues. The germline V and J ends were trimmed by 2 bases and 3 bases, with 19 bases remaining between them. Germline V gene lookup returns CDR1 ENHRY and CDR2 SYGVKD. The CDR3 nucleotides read TGTGCCATCAGTGAGCCCACGGGGGGGGCGGCGTACTATGGCTACACCTTC. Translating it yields CAISEPTGGAAYYGYTF.

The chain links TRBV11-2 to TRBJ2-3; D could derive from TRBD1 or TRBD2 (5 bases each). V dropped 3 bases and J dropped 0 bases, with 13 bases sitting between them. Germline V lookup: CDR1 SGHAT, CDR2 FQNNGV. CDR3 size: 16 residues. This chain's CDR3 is CASSFPRDGSTDTQYF. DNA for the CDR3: TGTGCCAGCAGCTTCCCCCGGGACGGAAGCACAGATACGCAGTATTTT.

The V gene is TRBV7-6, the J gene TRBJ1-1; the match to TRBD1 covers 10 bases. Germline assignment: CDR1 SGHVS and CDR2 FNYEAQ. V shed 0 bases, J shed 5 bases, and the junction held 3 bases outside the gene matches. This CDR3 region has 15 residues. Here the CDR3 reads CASSLATGGKTEAFF. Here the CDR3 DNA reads TGTGCCAGCAGCTTAGCGACAGGGGGCAAGACTGAAGCTTTCTTT. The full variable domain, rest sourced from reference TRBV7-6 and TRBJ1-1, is GAGVSQSPRYKVTKRGQDVALRCDPISGHVSLYWYRQALGQGPEFLTYFNYEAQQDKSGLPNDRFSAERPEGSISTLTIQRTEQRDSAMYRCASSLATGGKTEAFFGQGTRLTVV.

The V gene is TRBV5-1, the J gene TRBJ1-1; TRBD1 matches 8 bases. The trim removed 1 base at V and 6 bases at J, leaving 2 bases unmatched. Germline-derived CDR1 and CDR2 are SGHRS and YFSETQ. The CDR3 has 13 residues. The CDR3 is CASSLSGGSEAFF. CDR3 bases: TGCGCCAGCAGCTTGTCAGGGGGCTCTGAAGCTTTCTTT.

The chain's CDR3 is CASSTWRGSGANVLTF. The CDR3 region has the DNA TGCGCCAGCAGCACCTGGCGGGGCTCTGGGGCCAACGTCCTGACTTTC. The chain is built from TRBV5-1 and TRBJ2-6; D possibly corresponds to TRBD2 (6 bases). The V gene lost 4 bases and the J gene lost 0 bases, with 11 bases spanning the gap. This CDR3 comprises 16 residues. Germline values: CDR1 SGHRS, CDR2 YFSETQ.

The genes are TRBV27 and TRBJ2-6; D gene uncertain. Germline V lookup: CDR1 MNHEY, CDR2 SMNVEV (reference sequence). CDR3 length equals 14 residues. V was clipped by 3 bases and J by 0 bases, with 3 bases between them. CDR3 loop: CASSFHSGANVLTF. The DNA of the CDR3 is TGTGCCAGCAGTTTTCACTCTGGGGCCAACGTCCTGACTTTC. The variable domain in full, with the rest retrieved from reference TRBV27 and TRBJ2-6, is EAQVTQNPRYLITVTGKKLTVTCSQNMNHEYMSWYRQDPGLGLRQIYYSMNVEVTDKGDVPEGYKVSRKEKRNFPLILESPSPNQTSLYFCASSFHSGANVLTFGAGSRLTVL.

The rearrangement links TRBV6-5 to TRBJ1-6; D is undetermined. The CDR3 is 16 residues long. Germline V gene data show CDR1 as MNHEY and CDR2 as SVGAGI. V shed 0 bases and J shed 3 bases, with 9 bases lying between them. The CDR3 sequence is CASSYSGSVYNSPLHF. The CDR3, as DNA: TGTGCCAGCAGTTACTCGGGCAGCGTCTATAATTCACCCCTCCACTTT.

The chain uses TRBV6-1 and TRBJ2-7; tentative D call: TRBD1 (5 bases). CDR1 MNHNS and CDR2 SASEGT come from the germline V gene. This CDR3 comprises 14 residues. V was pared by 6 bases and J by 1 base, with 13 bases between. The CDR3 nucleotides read TGTGCCAGCAGACGAGAGCAGGGTTCCTACGAGCAGTACTTC. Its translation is CASRREQGSYEQYF.

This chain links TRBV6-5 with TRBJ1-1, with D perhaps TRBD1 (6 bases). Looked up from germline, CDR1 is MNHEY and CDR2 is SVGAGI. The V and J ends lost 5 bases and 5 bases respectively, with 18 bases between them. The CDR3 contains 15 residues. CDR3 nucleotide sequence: TGTGCCAGCAGTCCTGACCTACAGGGTAGGACTGAAGCTTTCTTT. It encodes CASSPDLQGRTEAFF.

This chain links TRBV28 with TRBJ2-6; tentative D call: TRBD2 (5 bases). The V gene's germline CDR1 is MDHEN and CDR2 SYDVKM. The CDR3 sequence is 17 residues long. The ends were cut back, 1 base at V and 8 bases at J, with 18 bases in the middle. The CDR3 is CASSLSGRVRTTNVLTF. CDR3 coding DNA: TGTGCCAGCAGTTTATCGGGAAGGGTCCGTACGACCAACGTCCTGACTTTC.

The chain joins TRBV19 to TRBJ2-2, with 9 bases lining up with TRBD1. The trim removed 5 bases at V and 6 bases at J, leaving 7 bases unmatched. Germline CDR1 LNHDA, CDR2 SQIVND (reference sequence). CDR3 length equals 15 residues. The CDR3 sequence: CASSLGTGSAGELFF. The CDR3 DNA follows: TGTGCCAGTAGTTTAGGGACAGGGTCCGCCGGGGAGCTGTTTTTT.

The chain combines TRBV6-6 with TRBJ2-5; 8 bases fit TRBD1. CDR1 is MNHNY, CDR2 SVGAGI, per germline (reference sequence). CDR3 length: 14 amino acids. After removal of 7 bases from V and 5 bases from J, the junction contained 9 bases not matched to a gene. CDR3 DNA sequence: TGTGCCAGCAACCTTCAGGGGGCAGGGGAGACCCAGTACTTC. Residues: CASNLQGAGETQYF.

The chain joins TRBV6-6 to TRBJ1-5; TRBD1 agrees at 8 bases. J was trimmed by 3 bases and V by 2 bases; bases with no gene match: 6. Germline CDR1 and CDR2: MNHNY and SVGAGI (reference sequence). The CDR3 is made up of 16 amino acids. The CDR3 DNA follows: TGTGCCAGCAGTTACCACCGGACAGGGTACAATCAGCCCCAGCATTTT. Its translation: CASSYHRTGYNQPQHF.

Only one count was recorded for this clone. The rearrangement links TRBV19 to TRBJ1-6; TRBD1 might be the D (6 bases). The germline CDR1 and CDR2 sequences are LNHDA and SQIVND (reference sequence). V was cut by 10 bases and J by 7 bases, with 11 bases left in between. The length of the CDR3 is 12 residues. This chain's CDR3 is CATQGSNSPLHF. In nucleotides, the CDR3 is TGTGCCACACAGGGTTCGAATTCACCCCTCCACTTT.

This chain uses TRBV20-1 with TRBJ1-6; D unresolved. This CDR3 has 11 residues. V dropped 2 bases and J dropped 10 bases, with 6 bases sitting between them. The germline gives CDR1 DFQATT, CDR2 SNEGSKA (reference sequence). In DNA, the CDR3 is TGCAGTGCTAGACGAGGATCACCCCTCCACTTT. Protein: CSARRGSPLHF.

The CDR3 coding sequence is TGCGCCAGCAGCCTCGAGACAGGGGGCTACGCGAATGTGTTTTTT. This codes for CASSLETGGYANVFF. This chain uses TRBV5-1 with TRBJ1-4; 10 bases line up with TRBD1. CDR1 is SGHRS and CDR2 is YFSETQ in the germline V gene. J gave up 15 bases and V 4 bases, and 15 bases lay outside the gene matches. The length of the CDR3 is 15 residues.

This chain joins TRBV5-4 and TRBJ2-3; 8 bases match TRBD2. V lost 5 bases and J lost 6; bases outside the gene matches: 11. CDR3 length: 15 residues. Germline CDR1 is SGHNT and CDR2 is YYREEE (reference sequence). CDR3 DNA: TGTGCCAGCAGTCCGGGAGGGGTCTCGGGGGATACGCAGTATTTT. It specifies CASSPGGVSGDTQYF. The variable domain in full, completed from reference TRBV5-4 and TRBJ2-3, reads ETGVTQSPTHLIKTRGQQVTLRCSSQSGHNTVSWYQQALGQGPQFIFQYYREEENGRGNFPPRFSGLQFPNYSSELNVNALELDDSALYLCASSPGGVSGDTQYFGPGTRLTVL.

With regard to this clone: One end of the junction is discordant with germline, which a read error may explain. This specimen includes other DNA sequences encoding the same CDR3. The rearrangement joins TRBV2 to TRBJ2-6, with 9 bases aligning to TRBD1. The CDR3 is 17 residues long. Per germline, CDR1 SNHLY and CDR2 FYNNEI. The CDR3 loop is CASHEDRGPSGANVLTF. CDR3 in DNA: TGTGCCAGCCACGAGGACAGGGGCCCCTCTGGGGCCAACGTCCTGACCTTC.